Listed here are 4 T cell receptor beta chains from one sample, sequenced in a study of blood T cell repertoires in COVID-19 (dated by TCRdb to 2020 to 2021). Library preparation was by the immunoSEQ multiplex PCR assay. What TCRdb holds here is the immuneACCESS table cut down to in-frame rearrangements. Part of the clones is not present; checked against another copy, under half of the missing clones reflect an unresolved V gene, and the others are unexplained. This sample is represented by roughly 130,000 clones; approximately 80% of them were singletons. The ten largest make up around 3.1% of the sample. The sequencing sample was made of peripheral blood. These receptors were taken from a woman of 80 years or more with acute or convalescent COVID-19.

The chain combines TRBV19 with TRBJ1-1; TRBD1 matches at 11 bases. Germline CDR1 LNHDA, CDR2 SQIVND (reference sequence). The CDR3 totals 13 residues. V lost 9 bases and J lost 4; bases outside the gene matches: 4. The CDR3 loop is CASSGQGGTEAFF. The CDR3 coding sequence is TGTGCCAGCTCGGGACAGGGGGGCACTGAAGCTTTCTTT.

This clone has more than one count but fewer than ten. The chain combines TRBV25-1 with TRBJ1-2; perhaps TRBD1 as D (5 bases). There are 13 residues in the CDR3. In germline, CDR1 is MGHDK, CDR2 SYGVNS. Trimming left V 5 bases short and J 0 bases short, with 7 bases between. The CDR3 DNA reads TGTGCCAGCAGTAGGGGAACTAACTATGGCTACACCTTC. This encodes CASSRGTNYGYTF.

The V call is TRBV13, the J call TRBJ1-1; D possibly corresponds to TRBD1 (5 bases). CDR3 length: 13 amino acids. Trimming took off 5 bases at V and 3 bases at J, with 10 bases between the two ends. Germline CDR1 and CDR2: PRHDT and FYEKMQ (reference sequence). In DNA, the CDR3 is TGTGCCAGCAGCATGCGGGGCTACACTGAAGCTTTCTTT. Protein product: CASSMRGYTEAFF.

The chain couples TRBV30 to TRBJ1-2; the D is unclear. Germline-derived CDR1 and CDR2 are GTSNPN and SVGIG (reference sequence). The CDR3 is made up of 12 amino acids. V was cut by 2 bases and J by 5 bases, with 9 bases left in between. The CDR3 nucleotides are TGTGCCTGGAGTCCTAAAGATTATGGCTACACCTTC. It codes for CAWSPKDYGYTF.